These T cell receptor beta chains were read from a single sample in a study of cytomegalovirus exposure and HLA in healthy donors. Assay used: immunoSEQ multiplex PCR; TCRdb lists only in-frame clones, some missing. The top ten clones hold 1.8% of a sample with some 120,000 clones, 81% of them seen once. Material: PBMCs. The receptors were sampled from a man younger than 30 in good health and CMV-seronegative. The CDR3 runs from the conserved cysteine through the conserved F or W. The D gene is left open where the match is weak. The size of a clone is reported for some rows only, either as once, few or many, or as a class for expanded clones.

J: TRBJ1-4; size: -; D: TRBD1; V: TRBV19; CDR3: CASSPLWGDRGEKLFF; DNA: TGTGCCAGTAGCCCTCTCTGGGGGGACAGGGGGGAAAAACTGTTTTTT
J: TRBJ2-3; size: once; D: TRBD2; V: TRBV9; CDR3: CASSVVTGLAGGPFEDTQYF; DNA: TGTGCCAGCAGCGTAGTCACTGGACTAGCGGGGGGGCCTTTTGAAGATACGCAGTATTTT
J: TRBJ2-5; size: -; D: TRBD1; V: TRBV5-8; CDR3: CASSFLTGAEETQYF; DNA: TGTGCCAGCAGCTTCCTGACAGGGGCTGAGGAGACCCAGTACTTC
J: TRBJ1-1; size: -; D: TRBD1; V: TRBV27; CDR3: CASSLYAGTGVRGAFF; DNA: TGTGCCAGCAGTTTATATGCCGGGACAGGGGTGCGGGGCGCTTTCTTT
J: TRBJ2-3; size: -; D: TRBD2; V: TRBV27; CDR3: CASSSRIAGVLSDTQYF; DNA: TGTGCCAGCAGTTCCCGGATAGCGGGGGTACTATCAGATACGCAGTATTTT
J: TRBJ1-4; size: -; D: -; V: TRBV11-2; CDR3: CASSLLGGASNEKLFF; DNA: TGTGCCAGCAGCTTATTGGGAGGGGCGAGTAATGAAAAACTGTTTTTT
J: TRBJ2-1; size: -; D: TRBD1; V: TRBV6-5; CDR3: CASSYSGTGHNEQFF; DNA: TGTGCCAGCAGTTACTCTGGGACAGGCCACAATGAGCAGTTCTTC
J: TRBJ2-7; size: -; D: -; V: TRBV5-6; CDR3: CASSHGQNSYEQYF; DNA: TGTGCCAGCAGCCACGGACAGAATTCCTACGAGCAGTACTTC
J: TRBJ2-3; size: -; D: -; V: TRBV5-5; CDR3: CASTPWALSTDTQYF; DNA: TGTGCCAGCACCCCCTGGGCATTGAGCACAGATACGCAGTATTTT
J: TRBJ1-5; size: -; D: -; V: TRBV19; CDR3: CASSIVGGFGRQPQHF; DNA: TGTGCCAGTAGTATAGTCGGGGGGTTTGGGCGCCAGCCCCAGCATTTT
J: TRBJ2-2; size: -; D: -; V: TRBV5-4; CDR3: CASSFGQLAGELFF; DNA: TGTGCCAGCAGCTTTGGGCAGCTTGCCGGGGAGCTGTTTTTT
J: TRBJ1-2; size: -; D: -; V: TRBV5-4; CDR3: CASSLGGGPNYGYTF; DNA: TGTGCCAGCAGCTTGGGGGGGGGACCCAACTATGGCTACACCTTC
J: TRBJ2-2; size: -; D: -; V: TRBV7-2; CDR3: CASSRRTLIQAGELFF; DNA: TGTGCCAGCAGCCGGCGCACCCTTATACAGGCCGGGGAGCTGTTTTTT
J: TRBJ1-2; size: -; D: TRBD1; V: TRBV5-1; CDR3: CASSPRQGAEGYTF; DNA: TGCGCCAGCAGCCCTCGGCAGGGGGCTGAGGGCTACACCTTC
J: TRBJ1-2; size: once; D: -; V: TRBV5-1; CDR3: CASSLDKNNYGYTF; DNA: TGCGCCAGCAGCTTGGACAAGAATAACTATGGCTACACCTTC
J: TRBJ1-2; size: -; D: TRBD1; V: TRBV7-9; CDR3: CASSYTGGTYGYTF; DNA: TGTGCCAGCAGTTATACAGGGGGTACATATGGCTACACCTTC
J: TRBJ1-6; size: -; D: -; V: TRBV6-5; CDR3: CASSYPVGGPNSPLHF; DNA: TGTGCCAGCAGTTACCCCGTGGGAGGCCCAAATTCACCCCTCCACTTT
J: TRBJ2-3; size: -; D: -; V: TRBV7-9; CDR3: CASSLTATQYF; DNA: TGTGCCAGCAGCCTCACTGCTACGCAGTATTTT
J: TRBJ1-1; size: -; D: -; V: TRBV6-1; CDR3: CASSYISEAFF; DNA: TGTGCCAGCAGCTATATAAGTGAAGCTTTCTTT
J: TRBJ1-1; size: few; D: TRBD1; V: TRBV11-2; CDR3: CASSLGQGRTEAFF; DNA: TGTGCCAGCAGCTTAGGACAGGGGCGGACTGAAGCTTTCTTT
J: TRBJ1-2; size: few; D: -; V: TRBV11-2; CDR3: CASSSPRTIRGYTF; DNA: TGTGCCAGCAGCTCCCCCAGAACGATTCGCGGCTACACCTTC
J: TRBJ2-1; size: -; D: TRBD2; V: TRBV11-2; CDR3: CASSFGLAGANEQFF; DNA: TGTGCCAGCAGCTTCGGACTAGCGGGGGCAAATGAGCAGTTCTTC
J: TRBJ2-7; size: -; D: TRBD2; V: TRBV7-9; CDR3: CSSSLDERGGLFSYEQYF; DNA: TGTTCCAGCAGCTTAGATGAGCGGGGGGGCCTCTTTTCCTACGAGCAGTACTTC
J: TRBJ2-7; size: -; D: -; V: TRBV13; CDR3: CASSRVPGEQYF; DNA: TGTGCCAGCAGTCGGGTCCCTGGGGAGCAGTACTTC
J: TRBJ2-3; size: -; D: -; V: TRBV4-2; CDR3: CASSQDPGADTQYF; DNA: TGTGCCAGCAGCCAAGATCCGGGGGCAGATACGCAGTATTTT
J: TRBJ2-1; size: few; D: TRBD2; V: TRBV5-1; CDR3: CASSSGLAGANEQFF; DNA: TGCGCCAGCAGCTCGGGACTAGCGGGGGCGAATGAGCAGTTCTTC
J: TRBJ1-5; size: -; D: TRBD1; V: TRBV19; CDR3: CASSIVRGTGADNQPQHF; DNA: TGTGCCAGTAGTATAGTTAGGGGAACAGGGGCCGACAATCAGCCCCAGCATTTT
J: TRBJ1-1; size: -; D: TRBD1; V: TRBV7-8; CDR3: CASSLGTGFEAFF; DNA: TGTGCCAGCAGCTTGGGGACAGGGTTTGAAGCTTTCTTT
J: TRBJ1-3; size: -; D: -; V: TRBV4-2; CDR3: CASSQDATGSGNTIYF; DNA: TGTGCCAGCAGCCAGGACGCCACAGGCAGTGGAAACACCATATATTTC
J: TRBJ2-5; size: -; D: TRBD1; V: TRBV2; CDR3: CATDRGTFGVTQYF; DNA: TGTGCCACGGACAGGGGAACATTCGGGGTGACCCAGTACTTC
J: TRBJ2-7; size: -; D: -; V: TRBV5-1; CDR3: CASSSPGGRGATPPYEQYF; DNA: TGCGCCAGCAGCTCCCCAGGGGGGCGGGGGGCTACCCCACCCTACGAGCAGTACTTC
J: TRBJ1-5; size: few; D: -; V: TRBV15; CDR3: CATSSETGRGYQPQHF; DNA: TGTGCCACCAGCAGCGAAACAGGGAGGGGATATCAGCCCCAGCATTTT
J: TRBJ1-2; size: -; D: -; V: TRBV11-2; CDR3: CASSLAGRDANYGYTF; DNA: TGTGCCAGCAGCTTAGCAGGGCGGGATGCTAACTATGGCTACACCTTC
J: TRBJ2-1; size: -; D: TRBD2; V: TRBV7-8; CDR3: CASSQTGTSGGASEFF; DNA: TGTGCCAGCAGCCAAACCGGGACTAGCGGGGGGGCCTCGGAGTTCTTC
J: TRBJ1-2; size: -; D: -; V: TRBV29-1; CDR3: CSVSQGNYGYTF; DNA: TGCAGCGTTTCCCAGGGGAACTATGGCTACACCTTC
J: TRBJ2-7; size: few; D: -; V: TRBV29-1; CDR3: CSVEGQQSYSYEQYF; DNA: TGCAGCGTTGAAGGTCAACAGTCCTACTCCTACGAGCAGTACTTC
J: TRBJ1-1; size: few; D: -; V: TRBV2; CDR3: CASTRVMNTEAFF; DNA: TGTGCCAGCACCAGGGTCATGAACACTGAAGCTTTCTTT
J: TRBJ2-2; size: -; D: TRBD2; V: TRBV9; CDR3: CAVGLAADGELFF; DNA: TGTGCCGTCGGACTAGCGGCCGACGGGGAGCTGTTTTTT
J: TRBJ1-6; size: -; D: -; V: TRBV5-1; CDR3: CASSPRREDNSPLHF; DNA: TGCGCCAGCAGCCCGCGACGGGAAGATAATTCACCCCTCCACTTT
J: TRBJ2-1; size: few; D: TRBD1; V: TRBV14; CDR3: CASSQDKGQGTYNEQFF; DNA: TGTGCCAGCAGCCAAGATAAGGGACAGGGAACCTACAATGAGCAGTTCTTC
J: TRBJ1-2; size: -; D: -; V: TRBV5-6; CDR3: CASSSGALDGYTF; DNA: TGTGCCAGCAGCTCCGGAGCTCTCGATGGCTACACCTTC
J: TRBJ2-1; size: -; D: TRBD1; V: TRBV9; CDR3: CASSAQGRGWNEQFF; DNA: TGTGCCAGCAGCGCACAGGGCAGGGGGTGGAATGAGCAGTTCTTC
J: TRBJ1-2; size: -; D: -; V: TRBV7-9; CDR3: CASEVPDYGYTF; DNA: TGTGCCAGCGAGGTACCCGACTATGGCTACACCTTC
J: TRBJ2-3; size: -; D: TRBD2; V: TRBV19; CDR3: CASSIGSGGTTDTQYF; DNA: TGTGCCAGTAGTATAGGTAGCGGGGGGACCACAGATACGCAGTATTTT
J: TRBJ2-4; size: -; D: -; V: TRBV6-6; CDR3: CASSYLATKNIQYF; DNA: TGTGCCAGCAGTTACTTAGCAACCAAAAACATTCAGTACTTC
J: TRBJ1-5; size: once; D: TRBD1; V: TRBV7-6; CDR3: CASSSQIGTGNSNQPQHF; DNA: TGTGCCAGCAGCTCGCAAATCGGGACAGGCAATAGCAATCAGCCCCAGCATTTT
J: TRBJ2-3; size: -; D: -; V: TRBV27; CDR3: CASSLSRAADTQYF; DNA: TGTGCCAGCAGTTTATCCAGGGCGGCGGATACGCAGTATTTT
J: TRBJ2-3; size: once; D: TRBD1; V: TRBV7-2; CDR3: CASSGTAFTDTQYF; DNA: TGTGCCAGCAGCGGGACAGCCTTCACAGATACGCAGTATTTT
J: TRBJ1-2; size: -; D: -; V: TRBV6-1; CDR3: CASMERDTYGYTF; DNA: TGTGCCAGCATGGAGCGGGACACCTATGGCTACACCTTC
J: TRBJ1-1; size: -; D: -; V: TRBV19; CDR3: CASSSLRGPEETEAFF; DNA: TGTGCCAGTAGTAGCCTTCGGGGTCCCGAGGAGACTGAAGCTTTCTTT
J: TRBJ2-7; size: -; D: -; V: TRBV27; CDR3: CASSPGFQISYEQYF; DNA: TGTGCCAGCAGCCCAGGGTTCCAAATATCCTACGAGCAGTACTTC
J: TRBJ1-2; size: once; D: -; V: TRBV27; CDR3: CASSSTGDLNYGYTF; DNA: TGTGCCAGCAGTTCTACAGGAGACTTGAACTATGGCTACACCTTC
J: TRBJ2-3; size: -; D: TRBD1; V: TRBV11-3; CDR3: CASSLGDRGTDTQYF; DNA: TGTGCCAGCAGCTTAGGGGACAGGGGTACAGATACGCAGTATTTT